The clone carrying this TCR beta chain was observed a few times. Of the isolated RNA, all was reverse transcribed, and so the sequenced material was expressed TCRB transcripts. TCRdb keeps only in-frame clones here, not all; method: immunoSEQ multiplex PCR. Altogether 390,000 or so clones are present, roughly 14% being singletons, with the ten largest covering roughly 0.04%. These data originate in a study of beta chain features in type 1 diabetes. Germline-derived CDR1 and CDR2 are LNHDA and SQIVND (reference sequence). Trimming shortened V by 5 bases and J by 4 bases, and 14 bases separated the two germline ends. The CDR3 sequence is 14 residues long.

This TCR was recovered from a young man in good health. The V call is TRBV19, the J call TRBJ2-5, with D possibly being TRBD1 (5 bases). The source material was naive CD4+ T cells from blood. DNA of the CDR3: TGTGCCAGTAGTGGCAGGGCCTTCTCAGAGACCCAGTACTTC. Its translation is CASSGRAFSETQYF.